This TCR beta chain was sequenced for a study of T cell changes during pregnancy in multiple sclerosis. CDR3 length equals 13 residues. CDR1 LNHNV and CDR2 YYDKDF come from the germline V gene (reference sequence). Unmatched junction bases numbered 7, after V lost 5 bases and J lost 8 bases. Data came from immunoSEQ multiplex PCR; TCRdb stores just in-frame clones and leaves some out. This table has approximately 90,000 clones, 75% to 95% appearing once. Sequencing used peripheral blood, obtained after pregnancy. This clonotype originated in a female donor in good health, enrolled as a control in a pregnancy study. The chain uses TRBV15 and TRBJ1-1; 8 nucleotides align to TRBD1. The CDR3 here is CATSRDRRLEAFF. CDR3 in DNA: TGTGCCACCAGCCGGGACAGGAGACTCGAAGCTTTCTTT.